This T cell receptor (beta chain) was identified during a study of brain T cells in children with intractable seizures. Findings and caveats of the study: HCMV serostatus was not known, and viral specificity came from CDR3 similarity only.

Produced via immunoSEQ multiplex PCR; TCRdb's table is partial and in-frame only. The repertoire holds some 41,000 clones, with 80% to 95% as singletons. About this clone itself: The antigen remains undetermined.

There are 13 residues in the CDR3. The V and J ends lost 3 bases and 10 bases respectively, with 10 bases between them. The TCR originated in a girl aged 2-9 years with tuberous sclerosis and intractable seizures. Sequenced material: peripheral blood, taken at surgery. The chain recombines TRBV12-3 or TRBV12-4 with TRBJ1-6; D may be TRBD1 (6 bases). The CDR3 reads CASSLGRGSPLHF. The CDR3 DNA is TGTGCCAGCAGTTTGGGCAGGGGATCACCCCTCCACTTT.